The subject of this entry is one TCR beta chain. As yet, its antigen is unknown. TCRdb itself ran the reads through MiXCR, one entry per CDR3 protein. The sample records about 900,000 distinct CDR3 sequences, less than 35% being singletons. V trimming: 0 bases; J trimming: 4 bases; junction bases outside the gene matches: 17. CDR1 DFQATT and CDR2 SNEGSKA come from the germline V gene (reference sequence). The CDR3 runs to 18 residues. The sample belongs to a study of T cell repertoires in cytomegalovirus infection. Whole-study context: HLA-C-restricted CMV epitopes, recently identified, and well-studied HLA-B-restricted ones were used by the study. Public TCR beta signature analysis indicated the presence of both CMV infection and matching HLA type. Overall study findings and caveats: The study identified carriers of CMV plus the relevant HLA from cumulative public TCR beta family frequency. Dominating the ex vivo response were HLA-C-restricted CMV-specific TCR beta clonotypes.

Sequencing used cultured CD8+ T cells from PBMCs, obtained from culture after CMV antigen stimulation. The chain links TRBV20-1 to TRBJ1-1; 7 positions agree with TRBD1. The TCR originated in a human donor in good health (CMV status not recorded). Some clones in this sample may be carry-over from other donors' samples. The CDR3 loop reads CSARDLRRGQGLGTEAFF. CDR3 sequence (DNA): TGCAGTGCTAGAGATCTCCGGAGGGGGCAAGGTTTGGGCACTGAAGCTTTCTTT.